These T cell receptor beta chains were read from a single sample in a study of T cell changes during pregnancy in multiple sclerosis. TCRdb's table, derived via immunoSEQ multiplex PCR, lists solely in-frame clones and lacks some. This sample has 35,000 or so clones, with roughly 85% found just once. Sequenced material: CD4+ T cells from peripheral blood mononuclear cells, taken before pregnancy. The receptor set was obtained from a female donor with multiple sclerosis, enrolled in a pregnancy study. Each CDR3 is given with its conserved first and last residue. A D gene is named only where the DNA matches it firmly. Clone size appears in some rows only: once, few, many, or a class for an expanded clone.

v_gene	d_gene	j_gene	abundance	CDR3nt	CDR3aa
TRBV28	NA	TRBJ1-1	NA	TGTGCCAGCAGTCAGGACTTCTACACTGAAGCTTTCTTT	CASSQDFYTEAFF
TRBV4-3	TRBD2	TRBJ2-7	once	TGCGCCAGCAGCCAGGGGTTGGGACTAGCGGGGTCGGGGGAGCAGTACTTC	CASSQGLGLAGSGEQYF
TRBV5-4	NA	TRBJ2-4	NA	TGTGCCAGCAGCTTGACAGGGAGACGGGACATTCAGTACTTC	CASSLTGRRDIQYF
TRBV10-1	TRBD1	TRBJ1-1	NA	TGCGCCAGCACCCGGACAGGGCCGACCAACACTGAAGCTTTCTTT	CASTRTGPTNTEAFF
TRBV7-2	TRBD1	TRBJ2-7	NA	TGTGCCAGCAGCTCACAGGGGGCGGAAGGCCACGAGCAGTACTTC	CASSSQGAEGHEQYF
TRBV2	NA	TRBJ1-1	NA	TGTGCCAGCAGTGTCAGGCGGTCAGGTGGGGCTTCTGGAGCTTTCTTT	CASSVRRSGGASGAFF
TRBV2	TRBD1	TRBJ2-3	NA	TGTGCCAGCAGAGGGGGACAGTCCCTATCGGATACGCAGTATTTT	CASRGGQSLSDTQYF
TRBV19	TRBD1	TRBJ1-2	NA	TGTGCCACCAGGGGGGCAACTTACTATGGCTACACCTTC	CATRGATYYGYTF
TRBV19	NA	TRBJ1-1	NA	TGTGCCAGTAGTATAGATCGGGGTGAAGCTTTCTTT	CASSIDRGEAFF
TRBV29-1	TRBD2	TRBJ2-1	NA	TGCAGCGTTGAAGATCCGCGACGGGGGGACGATGAGCAGTTCTTC	CSVEDPRRGDDEQFF
TRBV7-9	TRBD1	TRBJ2-7	NA	TGTGCCAGCAGCTGGACCGGGACAGGGGGCCTGAGGTCCTACGAGCAGTACTTC	CASSWTGTGGLRSYEQYF
TRBV5-1	TRBD2	TRBJ2-7	NA	TGCGCCAGCAGGGGAGGGAACGAGCAGTACTTC	CASRGGNEQYF
TRBV4-3	TRBD2	TRBJ2-5	NA	TGCGCCAGCAGTCGGGGGACTAGCGGGAAAGAGACCCAGTACTTC	CASSRGTSGKETQYF
TRBV23-1	TRBD2	TRBJ2-7	NA	TGCGCCAGCAGCCCCCGAGGCAAACCGACTAGCGGGAGGAGAAACGAGCAGTACTTC	CASSPRGKPTSGRRNEQYF
TRBV18	NA	TRBJ1-1	NA	TGTGCCAGCTCGGTACAGGACACTGAAGCTTTCTTT	CASSVQDTEAFF
TRBV6-1	NA	TRBJ2-7	medium-sized	TGTGCCAGTCAACCACGGTCAGGGTTCTACGAGCAGTACTTC	CASQPRSGFYEQYF
TRBV5-4	NA	TRBJ2-3	NA	TGTGCCAGCAGCTCCCCCCGGGAGCGGGGCACAGATACGCAGTATTTT	CASSSPRERGTDTQYF
TRBV19	NA	TRBJ2-6	NA	TGTGCCAGTGAGCAGGGGCGTGGGGCCAACGTCCTGACTTTC	CASEQGRGANVLTF
TRBV9	TRBD2	TRBJ2-1	NA	TGTGCCAGCAGCCTACGAAGTCCAAGCGGGAGGACTCAGAATGAGCAGTTCTTC	CASSLRSPSGRTQNEQFF
TRBV11-2	NA	TRBJ1-1	few	TGTGCCAGCAGCTTAGCACAGGAGAACACTGAAGCTTTCTTT	CASSLAQENTEAFF
TRBV7-2	NA	TRBJ2-5	NA	TGTGCCAGCACAAAGGGGGACCAAGAGACCCAGTACTTC	CASTKGDQETQYF
TRBV25-1	NA	TRBJ2-1	NA	TGTGCCAGCAATGAACTCACGGCTCCTAGTCGAAATGAGCAGTTCTTC	CASNELTAPSRNEQFF
TRBV5-4	TRBD1	TRBJ2-7	NA	TGTGCCAGCAGCCGCCCTGTCGTGGGACAGGGGTTAGACGAGCAGTACTTC	CASSRPVVGQGLDEQYF
TRBV5-1	TRBD1	TRBJ2-3	once	TGCGCCAGCAGCACAGGGGGAGAGGCAGATACGCAGTATTTT	CASSTGGEADTQYF
TRBV6-5	NA	TRBJ2-3	NA	TGTGCCAGCAGTTACGTCACGGGAGATACGCAGTATTTT	CASSYVTGDTQYF
TRBV19	TRBD1	TRBJ1-1	NA	TGTGCCAGTAATGAGGGGGCGGTGAACACTGAAGCTTTCTTT	CASNEGAVNTEAFF
TRBV7-2	NA	TRBJ2-5	NA	TGTGCCAGCAGCGCCCCCGGGATCCAAGAGACCCAGTACTTC	CASSAPGIQETQYF
TRBV7-2	NA	TRBJ2-5	NA	TGTGCCAGCAGCCCTAACCGGGACTACCAAGAGACCCAGTACTTC	CASSPNRDYQETQYF
TRBV5-6	NA	TRBJ1-5	NA	TGTGCCAGCAGCTCCGGGACATGGAATCAGCCCCAGCATTTT	CASSSGTWNQPQHF
TRBV4-1	NA	TRBJ2-7	NA	TGCGCCAGCAGCCAAGTTCGTACAGGCGGTAAGCAGTACTTC	CASSQVRTGGKQYF
TRBV5-4	TRBD2	TRBJ2-7	NA	TGTGCCAGCAGGGAGGACCAGGCTAGCGGGATCTACGAGCAGTACTTC	CASREDQASGIYEQYF
TRBV18	NA	TRBJ1-1	once	TGTGCCAGCTCACGGGCGGCAGGGGAGGGCACTGAAGCTTTCTTT	CASSRAAGEGTEAFF
TRBV5-5	NA	TRBJ2-7	NA	TGTGCCAGCAGCTCACTTCGACAATCTACCTACGAGCAGTACTTC	CASSSLRQSTYEQYF
TRBV6-1	NA	TRBJ1-1	NA	TGTGCCAGCAGAACAGTATGGGTTACTGAAGCTTTCTTT	CASRTVWVTEAFF
TRBV7-2	TRBD1	TRBJ1-1	NA	TGTGCCAGCAACACCGTAGGGGGCGGTGGCACTGAAGCTTTCTTT	CASNTVGGGGTEAFF
TRBV18	TRBD2	TRBJ2-1	NA	TGTGCCAGCTCACCACGAGCACTAGCGGATTACAATGAGCAGTTCTTC	CASSPRALADYNEQFF
TRBV4-1	NA	TRBJ2-2	NA	TGCGCCAGCAGCCGTAGCGGACAGAACACCGGGGAGCTGTTTTTT	CASSRSGQNTGELFF
TRBV30	NA	TRBJ1-2	NA	TGTGCCTGGAGCGGTGCCCCTGGAGGAGATTCTAAGTTT	CAWSGAPGGDSKF
TRBV18	TRBD1	TRBJ2-6	NA	TGTGCCAGCTCACCAGAAGGGACAGGGTCGGGAGGGGCCAACGTCCTGACTTTC	CASSPEGTGSGGANVLTF
TRBV7-2	NA	TRBJ2-7	once	TGTGCCAGCAGCCCTCGGTCAGGGTCCTACGAGCAGTACTTC	CASSPRSGSYEQYF
TRBV5-1	NA	TRBJ1-1	NA	TGCGCCAGCAGCTTGGAAGGGGAGAACACTGAAGCTTTCTTT	CASSLEGENTEAFF
TRBV10-1	TRBD2	TRBJ2-7	NA	TGCGCCAGCAGTGAGTCGACCGGGGGAGGGTACGAGCAGTACTTC	CASSESTGGGYEQYF
TRBV19	NA	TRBJ2-5	few	TGTGCCAGTACCTCCAATCGGGGGGCTAGCCAAGAGACCCAGTACTTC	CASTSNRGASQETQYF
TRBV5-1	TRBD1	TRBJ2-7	NA	TGCGCCAGCAGCGGGGGACAGGGGGGGACCTACGAGCAGTACTTC	CASSGGQGGTYEQYF
TRBV27	NA	TRBJ1-4	NA	TGTGCCAGTACTTCTCGATCGGGACGGGACTTTCAGGGAAAACTGTTTTTT	CASTSRSGRDFQGKLFF
TRBV10-3	TRBD1	TRBJ1-2	NA	TGTGCCATCAGTGAGTCCGGGACAGGGTCTTACTACACCTTC	CAISESGTGSYYTF
TRBV5-1	TRBD1	TRBJ2-1	NA	TGCGCCAGCAGCAGGGCCCCCGAGGACAGGAAGATGTCGGGTGAGCAGTTCTTC	CASSRAPEDRKMSGEQFF
TRBV28	TRBD1	TRBJ1-3	NA	TGTGCCAGCAGTTTTGGGGACAGAAGTGGAAACACCATATATTTT	CASSFGDRSGNTIYF